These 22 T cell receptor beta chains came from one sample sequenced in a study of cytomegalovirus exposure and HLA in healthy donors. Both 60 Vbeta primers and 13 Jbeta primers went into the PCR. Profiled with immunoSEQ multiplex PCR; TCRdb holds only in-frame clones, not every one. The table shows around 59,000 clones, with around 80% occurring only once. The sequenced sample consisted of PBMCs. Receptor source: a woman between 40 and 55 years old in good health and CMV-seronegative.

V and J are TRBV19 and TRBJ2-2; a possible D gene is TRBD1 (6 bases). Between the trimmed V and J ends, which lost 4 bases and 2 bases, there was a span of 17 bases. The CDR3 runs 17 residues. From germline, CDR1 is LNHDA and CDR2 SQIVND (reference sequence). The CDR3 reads CASSRGSGAVNTGELFF. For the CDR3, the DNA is TGTGCCAGTAGTAGAGGGTCAGGGGCAGTAAACACCGGGGAGCTGTTTTTT.

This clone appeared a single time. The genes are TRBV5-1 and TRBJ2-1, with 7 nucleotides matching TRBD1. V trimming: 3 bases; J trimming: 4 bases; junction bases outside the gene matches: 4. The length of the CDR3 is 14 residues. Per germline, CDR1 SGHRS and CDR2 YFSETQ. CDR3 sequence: CASSSSGGYNEQFF. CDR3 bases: TGCGCCAGCAGCTCATCAGGGGGATACAATGAGCAGTTCTTC.

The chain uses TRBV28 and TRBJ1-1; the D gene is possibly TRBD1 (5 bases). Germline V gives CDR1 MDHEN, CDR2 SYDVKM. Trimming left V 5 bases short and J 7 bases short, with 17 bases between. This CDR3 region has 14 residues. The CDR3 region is CASSITGGPYEAFF. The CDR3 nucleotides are TGTGCCAGCAGTATCACCGGGGGACCTTATGAAGCTTTCTTT.

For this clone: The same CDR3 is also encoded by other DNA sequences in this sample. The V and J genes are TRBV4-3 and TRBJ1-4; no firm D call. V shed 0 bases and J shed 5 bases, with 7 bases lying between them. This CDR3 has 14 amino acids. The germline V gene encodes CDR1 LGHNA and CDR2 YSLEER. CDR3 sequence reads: CASSQDRGNEKLFF. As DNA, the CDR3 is TGCGCCAGCAGCCAAGATCGCGGAAATGAAAAACTGTTTTTT.

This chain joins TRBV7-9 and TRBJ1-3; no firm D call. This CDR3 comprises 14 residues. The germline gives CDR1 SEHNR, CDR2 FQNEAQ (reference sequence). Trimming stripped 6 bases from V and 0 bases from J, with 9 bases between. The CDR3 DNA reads TGTGCCAGCAGTCCCGGGATCTCTGGAAACACCATATATTTT. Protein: CASSPGISGNTIYF.

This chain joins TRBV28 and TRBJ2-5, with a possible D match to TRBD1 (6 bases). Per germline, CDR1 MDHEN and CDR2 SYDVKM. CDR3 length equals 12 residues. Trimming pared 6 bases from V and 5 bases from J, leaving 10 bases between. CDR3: CASRPQGETQYF. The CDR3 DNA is TGTGCCAGCAGACCCCAGGGGGAGACCCAGTACTTC.

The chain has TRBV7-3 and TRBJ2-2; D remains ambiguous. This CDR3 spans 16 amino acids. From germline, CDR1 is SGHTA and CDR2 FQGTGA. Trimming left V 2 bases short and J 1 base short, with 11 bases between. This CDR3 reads CASSLLPTGNTGELFF. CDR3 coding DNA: TGTGCCAGCAGCTTACTACCAACGGGGAACACCGGGGAGCTGTTTTTT.

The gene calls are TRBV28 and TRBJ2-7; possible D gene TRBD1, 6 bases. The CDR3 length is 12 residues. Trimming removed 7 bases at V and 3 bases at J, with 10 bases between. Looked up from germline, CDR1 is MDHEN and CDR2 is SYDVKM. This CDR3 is CASKGVSYEQYF. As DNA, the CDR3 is TGTGCCAGCAAGGGGGTAAGCTACGAGCAGTACTTC.

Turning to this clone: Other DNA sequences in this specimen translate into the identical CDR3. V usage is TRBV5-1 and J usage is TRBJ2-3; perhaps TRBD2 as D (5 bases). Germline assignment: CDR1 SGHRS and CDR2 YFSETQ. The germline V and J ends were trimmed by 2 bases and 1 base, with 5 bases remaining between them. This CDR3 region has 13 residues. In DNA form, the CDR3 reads TGCGCCAGCAGCTTAGCGGGCACAGATACGCAGTATTTT. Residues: CASSLAGTDTQYF. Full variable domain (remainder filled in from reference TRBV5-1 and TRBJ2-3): KAGVTQTPRYLIKTRGQQVTLSCSPISGHRSVSWYQQTPGQGLQFLFEYFSETQRNKGNFPGRFSGRQFSNSRSEMNVSTLELGDSALYLCASSLAGTDTQYFGPGTRLTVL.

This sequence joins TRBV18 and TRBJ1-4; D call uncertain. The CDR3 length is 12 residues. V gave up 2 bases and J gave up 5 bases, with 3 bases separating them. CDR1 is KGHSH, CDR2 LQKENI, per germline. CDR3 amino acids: CASSPSNEKLFF. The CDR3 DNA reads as TGTGCCAGCTCACCAAGCAATGAAAAACTGTTTTTT. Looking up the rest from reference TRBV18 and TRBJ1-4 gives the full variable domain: NAGVMQNPRHLVRRRGQEARLRCSPMKGHSHVYWYRQLPEEGLKFMVYLQKENIIDESGMPKERFSAEFPKEGPSILRIQQVVRGDSAAYFCASSPSNEKLFFGSGTQLSVL.

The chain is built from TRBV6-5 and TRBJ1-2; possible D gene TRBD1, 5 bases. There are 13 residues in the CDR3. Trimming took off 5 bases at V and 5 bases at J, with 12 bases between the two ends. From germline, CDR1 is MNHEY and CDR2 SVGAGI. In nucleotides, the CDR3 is TGTGCCAGCAGTGGGGCCAGGCTTTATGGCTACACCTTC. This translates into CASSGARLYGYTF.

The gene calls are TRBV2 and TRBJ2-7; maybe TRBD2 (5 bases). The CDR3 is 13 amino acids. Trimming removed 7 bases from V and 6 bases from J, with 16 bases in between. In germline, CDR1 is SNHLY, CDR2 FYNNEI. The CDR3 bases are TGTGCCAGCAACGTCTCCCCCGCGGGCGAGCAGTACTTC. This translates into CASNVSPAGEQYF.

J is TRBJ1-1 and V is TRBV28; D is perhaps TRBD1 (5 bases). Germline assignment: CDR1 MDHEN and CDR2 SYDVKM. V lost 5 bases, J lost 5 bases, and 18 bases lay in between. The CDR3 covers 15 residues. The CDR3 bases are TGTGCCAGCAGTCCCTATCGGGGGATGGAAACTGAAGCTTTCTTT. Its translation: CASSPYRGMETEAFF.

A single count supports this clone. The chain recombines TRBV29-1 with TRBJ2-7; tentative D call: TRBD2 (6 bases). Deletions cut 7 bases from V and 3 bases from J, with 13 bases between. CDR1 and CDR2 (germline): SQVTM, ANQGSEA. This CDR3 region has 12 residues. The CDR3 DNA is TGCAGCGCCGGGGGAGAAGGCTACGAGCAGTACTTC. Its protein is CSAGGEGYEQYF.

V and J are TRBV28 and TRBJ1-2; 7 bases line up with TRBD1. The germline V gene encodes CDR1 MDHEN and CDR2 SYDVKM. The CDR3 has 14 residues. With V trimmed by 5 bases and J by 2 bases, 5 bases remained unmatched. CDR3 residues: CASSQGVENYGYTF. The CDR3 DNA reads TGTGCCAGCAGTCAGGGGGTTGAGAACTATGGCTACACCTTC.

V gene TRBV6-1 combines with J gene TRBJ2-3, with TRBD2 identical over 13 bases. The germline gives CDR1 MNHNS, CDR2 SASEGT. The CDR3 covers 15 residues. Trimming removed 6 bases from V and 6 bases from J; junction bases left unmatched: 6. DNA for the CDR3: TGTGCCAGCAGGAGGACTAGCGGGAGTGGGGATACGCAGTATTTT. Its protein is CASRRTSGSGDTQYF.

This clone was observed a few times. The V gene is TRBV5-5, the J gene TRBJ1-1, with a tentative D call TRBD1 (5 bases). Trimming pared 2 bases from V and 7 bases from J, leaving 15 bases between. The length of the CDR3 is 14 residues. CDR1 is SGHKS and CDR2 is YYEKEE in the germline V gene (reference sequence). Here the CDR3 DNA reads TGTGCCAGCAGCTTAGGGGCAGCAGAGCGTGAAGCTTTCTTT. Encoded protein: CASSLGAAEREAFF.

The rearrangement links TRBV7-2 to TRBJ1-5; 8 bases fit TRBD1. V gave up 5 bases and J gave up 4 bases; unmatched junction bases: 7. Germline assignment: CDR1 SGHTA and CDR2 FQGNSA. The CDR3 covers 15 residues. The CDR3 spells CASSPGQGWNQPQHF. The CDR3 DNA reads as TGTGCCAGCAGCCCAGGACAGGGCTGGAATCAGCCCCAGCATTTT. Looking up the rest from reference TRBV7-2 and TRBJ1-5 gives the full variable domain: GAGVSQSPSNKVTEKGKDVELRCDPISGHTALYWYRQSLGQGLEFLIYFQGNSAPDKSGLPSDRFSAERTGGSVSTLTIQRTQQEDSAVYLCASSPGQGWNQPQHFGDGTRLSIL.

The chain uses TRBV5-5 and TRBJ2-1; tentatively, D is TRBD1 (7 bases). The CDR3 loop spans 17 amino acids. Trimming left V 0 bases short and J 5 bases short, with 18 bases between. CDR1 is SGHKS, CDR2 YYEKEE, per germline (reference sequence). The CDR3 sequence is CASSLGQGLRGDNEQFF. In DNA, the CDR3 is TGTGCCAGCAGCTTGGGACAGGGATTGAGGGGGGACAATGAGCAGTTCTTC.

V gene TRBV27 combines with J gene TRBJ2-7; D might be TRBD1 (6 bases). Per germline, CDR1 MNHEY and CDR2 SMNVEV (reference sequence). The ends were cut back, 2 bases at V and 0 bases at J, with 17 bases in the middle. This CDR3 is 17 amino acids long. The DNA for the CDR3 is TGTGCCAGCAGTTTAGTAGGTGGGCAGGGGTTCTCCTACGAGCAGTACTTC. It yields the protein CASSLVGGQGFSYEQYF.

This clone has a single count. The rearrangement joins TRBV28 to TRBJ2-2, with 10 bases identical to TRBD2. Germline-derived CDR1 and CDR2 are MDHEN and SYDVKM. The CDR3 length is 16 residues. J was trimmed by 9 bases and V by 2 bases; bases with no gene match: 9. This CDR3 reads CASSLGLADPKRELFF. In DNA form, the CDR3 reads TGTGCCAGCAGTTTAGGACTAGCGGACCCAAAAAGGGAGCTGTTTTTT.

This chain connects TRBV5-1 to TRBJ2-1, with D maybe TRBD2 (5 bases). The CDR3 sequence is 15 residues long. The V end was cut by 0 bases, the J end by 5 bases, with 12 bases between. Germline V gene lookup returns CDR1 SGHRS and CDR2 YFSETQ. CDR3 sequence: CASSLGASRDNEQFF. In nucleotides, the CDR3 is TGCGCCAGCAGCTTGGGGGCTAGCCGGGACAATGAGCAGTTCTTC.